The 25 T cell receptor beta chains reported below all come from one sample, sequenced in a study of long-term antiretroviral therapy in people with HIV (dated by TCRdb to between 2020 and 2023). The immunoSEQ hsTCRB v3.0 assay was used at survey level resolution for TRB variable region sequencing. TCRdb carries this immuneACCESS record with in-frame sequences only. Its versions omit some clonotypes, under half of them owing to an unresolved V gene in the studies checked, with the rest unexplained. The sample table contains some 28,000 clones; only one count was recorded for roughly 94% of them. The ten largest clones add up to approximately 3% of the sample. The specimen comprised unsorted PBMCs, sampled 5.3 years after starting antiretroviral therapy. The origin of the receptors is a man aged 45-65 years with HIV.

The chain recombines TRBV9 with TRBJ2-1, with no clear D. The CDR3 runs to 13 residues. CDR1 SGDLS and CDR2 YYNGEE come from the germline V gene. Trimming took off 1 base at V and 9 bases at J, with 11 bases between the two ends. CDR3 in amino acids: CASSVPPMGEQFF. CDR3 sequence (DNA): TGTGCCAGCAGCGTACCCCCCATGGGTGAGCAGTTCTTC.

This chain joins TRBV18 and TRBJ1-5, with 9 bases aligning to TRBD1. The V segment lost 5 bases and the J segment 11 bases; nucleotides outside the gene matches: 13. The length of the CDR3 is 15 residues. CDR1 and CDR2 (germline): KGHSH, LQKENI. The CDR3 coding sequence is TGTGCCAGCTCAGCATCCCTTGGACAGGGGACGACCCAGCATTTT. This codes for CASSASLGQGTTQHF.

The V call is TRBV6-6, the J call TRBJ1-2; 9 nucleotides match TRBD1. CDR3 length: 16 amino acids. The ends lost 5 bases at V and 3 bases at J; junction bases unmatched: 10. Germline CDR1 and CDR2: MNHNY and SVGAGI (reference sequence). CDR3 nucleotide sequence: TGTGCCAGCAGTAAGCCCCGACAGGGGGTTGACTATGGCTACACCTTC. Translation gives CASSKPRQGVDYGYTF.

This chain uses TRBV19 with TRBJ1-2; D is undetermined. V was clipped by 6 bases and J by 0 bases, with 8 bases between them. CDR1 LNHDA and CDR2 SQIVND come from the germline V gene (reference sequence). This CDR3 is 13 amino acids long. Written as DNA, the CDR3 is TGTGCCAGTAGCGACGGATCTAACTATGGCTACACCTTC. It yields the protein CASSDGSNYGYTF. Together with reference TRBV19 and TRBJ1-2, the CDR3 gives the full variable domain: DGGITQSPKYLFRKEGQNVTLSCEQNLNHDAMYWYRQDPGQGLRLIYYSQIVNDFQKGDIAEGYSVSREKKESFPLTVTSAQKNPTAFYLCASSDGSNYGYTFGSGTRLTVV.

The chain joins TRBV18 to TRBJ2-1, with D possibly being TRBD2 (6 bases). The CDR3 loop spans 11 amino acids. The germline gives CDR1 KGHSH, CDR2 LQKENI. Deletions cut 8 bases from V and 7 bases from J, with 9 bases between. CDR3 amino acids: CASGLLNEQFF. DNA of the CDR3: TGTGCCAGCGGACTACTGAATGAGCAGTTCTTC.

This CDR3 reads CASSFPGGDSGNTIYF. The DNA of the CDR3 is TGTGCCAGCAGCTTCCCGGGCGGCGACTCTGGAAACACCATATATTTT. The rearrangement uses TRBV13 and TRBJ1-3; D is unclear. The V end lost 3 bases, the J end lost 0 bases, and 12 bases lay between the germline ends. From germline, CDR1 is PRHDT and CDR2 FYEKMQ (reference sequence). This CDR3 spans 16 amino acids.

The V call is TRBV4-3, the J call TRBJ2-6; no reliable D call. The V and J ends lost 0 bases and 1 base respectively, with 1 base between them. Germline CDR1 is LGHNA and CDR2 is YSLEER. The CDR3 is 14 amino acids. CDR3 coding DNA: TGCGCCAGCAGCCAAGAATCTGGGGCCAACGTCCTGACTTTC. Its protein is CASSQESGANVLTF.

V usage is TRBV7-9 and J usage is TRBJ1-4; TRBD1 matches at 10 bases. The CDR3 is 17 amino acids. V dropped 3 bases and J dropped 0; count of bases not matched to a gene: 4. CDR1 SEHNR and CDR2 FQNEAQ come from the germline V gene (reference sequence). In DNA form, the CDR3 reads TGTGCCAGCAGCTTTTGGGGACAGGGGTCAACTAATGAAAAACTGTTTTTT. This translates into CASSFWGQGSTNEKLFF.

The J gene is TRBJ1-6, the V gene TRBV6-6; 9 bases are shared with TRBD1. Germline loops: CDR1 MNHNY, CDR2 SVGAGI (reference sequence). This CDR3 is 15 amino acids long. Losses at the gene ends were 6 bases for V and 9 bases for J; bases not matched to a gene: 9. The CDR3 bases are TGTGCCAGCAGGGCCCCCGGGACAGGGTTTTCACCCCTCCACTTT. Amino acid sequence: CASRAPGTGFSPLHF.

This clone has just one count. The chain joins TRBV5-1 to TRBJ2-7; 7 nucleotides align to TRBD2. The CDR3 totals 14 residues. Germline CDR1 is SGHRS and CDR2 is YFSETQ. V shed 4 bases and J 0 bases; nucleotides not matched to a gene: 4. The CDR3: CASSQGGSSYEQYF. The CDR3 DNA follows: TGCGCCAGCAGCCAGGGCGGGAGCTCCTACGAGCAGTACTTC.

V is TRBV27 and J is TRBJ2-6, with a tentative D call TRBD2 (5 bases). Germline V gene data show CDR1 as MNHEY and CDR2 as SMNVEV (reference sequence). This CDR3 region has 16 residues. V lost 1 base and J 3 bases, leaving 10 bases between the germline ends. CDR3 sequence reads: CASSLLPGNGANVLTF. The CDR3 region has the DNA TGTGCCAGCAGTTTATTGCCCGGGAATGGGGCCAACGTCCTGACTTTC.

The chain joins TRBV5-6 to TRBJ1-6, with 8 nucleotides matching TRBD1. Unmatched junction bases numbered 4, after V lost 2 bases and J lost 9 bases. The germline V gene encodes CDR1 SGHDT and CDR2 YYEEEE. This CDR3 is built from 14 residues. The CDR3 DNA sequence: TGTGCCAGCAGCTTCCTAGACAGGGGTTCACCCCTCCACTTT. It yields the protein CASSFLDRGSPLHF.

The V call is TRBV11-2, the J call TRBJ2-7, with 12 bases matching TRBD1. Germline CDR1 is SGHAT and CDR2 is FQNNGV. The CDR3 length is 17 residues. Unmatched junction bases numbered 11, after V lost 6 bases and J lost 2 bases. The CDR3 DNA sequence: TGTGCCAGCAGTTCCGGGACAGGGGGCCCAGGGGCCTACGAGCAGTACTTC. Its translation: CASSSGTGGPGAYEQYF.

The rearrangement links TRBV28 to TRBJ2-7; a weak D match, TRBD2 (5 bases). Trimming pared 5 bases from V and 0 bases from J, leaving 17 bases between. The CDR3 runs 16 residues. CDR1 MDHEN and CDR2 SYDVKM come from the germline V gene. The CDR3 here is CASSPSGAIRSYEQYF. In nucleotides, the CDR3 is TGTGCCAGCAGTCCGAGCGGCGCAATTCGCTCCTACGAGCAGTACTTC.

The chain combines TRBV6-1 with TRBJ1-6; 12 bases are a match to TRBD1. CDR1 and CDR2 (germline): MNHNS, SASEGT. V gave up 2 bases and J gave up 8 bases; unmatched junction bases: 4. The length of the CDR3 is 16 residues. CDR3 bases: TGTGCCAGCAGTGAACCGGGACAGGGGGCAGATTCACCCCTCCACTTT. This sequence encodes CASSEPGQGADSPLHF.

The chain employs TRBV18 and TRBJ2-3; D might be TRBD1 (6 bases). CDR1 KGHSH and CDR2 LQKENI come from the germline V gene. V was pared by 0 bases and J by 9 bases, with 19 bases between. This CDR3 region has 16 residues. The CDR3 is CASSPPSQGLGRTQYF. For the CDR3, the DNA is TGTGCCAGCTCACCACCCAGCCAGGGGCTAGGGAGAACGCAGTATTTT. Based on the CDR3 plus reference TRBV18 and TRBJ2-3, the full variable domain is NAGVMQNPRHLVRRRGQEARLRCSPMKGHSHVYWYRQLPEEGLKFMVYLQKENIIDESGMPKERFSAEFPKEGPSILRIQQVVRGDSAAYFCASSPPSQGLGRTQYFGPGTRLTVL.

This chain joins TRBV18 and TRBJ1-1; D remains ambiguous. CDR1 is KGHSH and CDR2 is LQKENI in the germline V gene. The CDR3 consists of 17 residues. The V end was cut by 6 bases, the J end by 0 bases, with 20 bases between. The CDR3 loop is CASSELSPLAVNTEAFF. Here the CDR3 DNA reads TGTGCCAGCTCCGAGCTTAGCCCTCTGGCCGTGAACACTGAAGCTTTCTTT.

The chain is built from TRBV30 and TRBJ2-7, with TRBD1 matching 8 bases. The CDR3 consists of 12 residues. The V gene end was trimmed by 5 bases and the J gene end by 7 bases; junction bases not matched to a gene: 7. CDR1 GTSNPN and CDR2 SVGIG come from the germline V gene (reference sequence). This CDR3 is CAWDRGTKEQYF. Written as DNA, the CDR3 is TGTGCCTGGGACAGGGGTACGAAAGAGCAGTACTTC. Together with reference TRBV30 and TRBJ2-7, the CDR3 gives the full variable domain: SQTIHQWPATLVQPVGSPLSLECTVEGTSNPNLYWYRQAAGRGLQLLFYSVGIGQISSEVPQNLSASRPQDRQFILSSKKLLLSDSGFYLCAWDRGTKEQYFGPGTRLTVT.

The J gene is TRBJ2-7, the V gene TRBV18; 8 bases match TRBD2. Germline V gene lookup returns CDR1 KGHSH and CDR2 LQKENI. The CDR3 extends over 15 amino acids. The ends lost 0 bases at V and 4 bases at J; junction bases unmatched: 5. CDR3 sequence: CASSPPASGGYEQYF. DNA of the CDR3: TGTGCCAGCTCACCACCGGCGAGCGGGGGTTACGAGCAGTACTTC.

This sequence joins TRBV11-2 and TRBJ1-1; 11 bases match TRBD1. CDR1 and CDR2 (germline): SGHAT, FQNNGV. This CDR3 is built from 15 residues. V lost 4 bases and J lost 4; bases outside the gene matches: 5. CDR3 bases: TGTGCCAGCAGCTCCCCAGGGACAGGGGGCACTGAAGCTTTCTTT. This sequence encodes CASSSPGTGGTEAFF.

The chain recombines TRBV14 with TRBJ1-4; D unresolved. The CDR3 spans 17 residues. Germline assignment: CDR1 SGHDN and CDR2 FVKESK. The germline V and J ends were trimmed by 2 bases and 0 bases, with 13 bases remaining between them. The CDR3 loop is CASSQREGLATNEKLFF. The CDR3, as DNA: TGTGCCAGCAGCCAAAGAGAGGGCCTCGCAACTAATGAAAAACTGTTTTTT.

CDR3 nucleotide sequence: TGTGCCAGCAGCTCGAACCCGAAGGACAGCTCTGGAAACACCATATATTTT. Its translation is CASSSNPKDSSGNTIYF. This chain joins TRBV11-2 and TRBJ1-3; tentative D call: TRBD1 (6 bases). Germline V lookup: CDR1 SGHAT, CDR2 FQNNGV. The CDR3 covers 17 residues. V was cut by 4 bases and J by 0 bases, with 16 bases left in between.

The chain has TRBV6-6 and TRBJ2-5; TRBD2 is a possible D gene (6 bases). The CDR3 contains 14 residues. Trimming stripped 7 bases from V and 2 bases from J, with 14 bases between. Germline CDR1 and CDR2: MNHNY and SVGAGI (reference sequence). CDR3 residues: CASKAGIRQETQYF. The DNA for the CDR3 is TGTGCCAGCAAGGCGGGAATTAGACAAGAGACCCAGTACTTC.

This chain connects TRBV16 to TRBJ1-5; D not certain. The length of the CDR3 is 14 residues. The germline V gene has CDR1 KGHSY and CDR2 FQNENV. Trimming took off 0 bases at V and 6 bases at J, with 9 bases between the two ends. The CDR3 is CASSQSGMTQPQHF. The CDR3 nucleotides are TGTGCCAGCAGCCAATCGGGGATGACTCAGCCCCAGCATTTT.

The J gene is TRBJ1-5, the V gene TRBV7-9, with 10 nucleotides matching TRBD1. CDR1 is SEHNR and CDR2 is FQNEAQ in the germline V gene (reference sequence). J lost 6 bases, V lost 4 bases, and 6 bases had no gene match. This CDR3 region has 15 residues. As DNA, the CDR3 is TGTGCCAGCAGCTCTGACAGGGGGCCGGGTCAGCCCCAGCATTTT. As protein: CASSSDRGPGQPQHF.